The text below deals with one TCR beta chain. In this sample, this clone turned up a few times. Its binding antigen is unknown. There are no base qualities to consult, and no much larger clone falls within one base. Trimming removed 6 bases from V and 2 bases from J, leaving 10 bases between the germline ends. From the germline V gene, CDR1 is SNHLY and CDR2 is FYNNEI. The CDR3 goes from the cysteine to the phenylalanine over 13 residues. Of the read, only the CDR3 DNA is kept; its 39 bases are in frame from base 1. The cohort was made up of approximately 670 healthy bone marrow donors. All cohort members were sampled while nominally healthy, although unrecorded immune exposures were likely present. The donor was CMV seronegative and was included in the group of a few hundred seronegative cohort members. A peripheral blood sample was collected from each donor, and TCR beta sequencing was performed on peripheral blood mononuclear cells. Genomic DNA was extracted from the blood cell samples with the Qiagen DNeasy Blood Extraction Kit.

This sample is drawn from a study of cytomegalovirus exposure and HLA in healthy donors (dated by TCRdb to about 2017). In terms of the full investigation: An earlier analysis of under 600 of the donors reported 250 to 300 Gb of sequence data and some 120 million unique TCR beta sequences from 150 million to 200 million T cells. Roughly 300 gigabases of sequencing data and 70 million to 85 million unique TCR sequences were included in an early release covering around 600 HLA-typed donors. Among the roughly 410 genotyped donors, around 79% belonged to the genetic ancestry cluster associated with self-reported Caucasian donors. The study aimed to test whether cataloging public T cell receptors could reveal signatures of past pathogen exposure. The T cell repertoires of 666 subjects were profiled by immunosequencing and related to cytomegalovirus serostatus. Besides the first cohort of approximately 670 subjects, a separate validation cohort made up of some 110 different subjects was used. To predict cytomegalovirus infection status, the study combined high-throughput TCR immunosequencing, statistical association of individual TCRs with disease status, and machine learning. A later analysis re-analyzed previously published TCR beta repertoires from 666 donors and added high-resolution HLA genotyping to study TCR occurrence patterns. Rather than using new phenotypic data, the later analysis identified candidate immune exposures from TCR beta sequences and from how often those sequences occurred across donors. An earlier analysis of 587 of the donors used high-throughput TCR beta sequencing to judge whether each TCR beta V gene segment behaved as functional or pseudogenic. Donor age, sex, ethnicity and CMV serostatus were collected together with the repertoire data. A later genetic analysis took genome-wide SNP genotypes for about three fifths of the roughly 700 donors and used that subset as a discovery cohort. Every discovery cohort repertoire had been produced on one sequencing platform. HLA typing covered class I and class II loci at four-digit resolution. Typing coverage varied by locus: roughly 629-640 donors for A, B, C, DRB1 and DQB1; 522 for DQA1; over 600 for DPA1; roughly 450 for DPB1. Roughly 5 DR-DQ haplotypes were treated as single units for association and clustering because of strong linkage in the cohort. Across approximately 400 genotyped donors of the cohort, an average of about 240,000 unique TCR beta nucleotide sequences per donor were sequenced, and 15% to 20% of those sequences were non-productive. Points the paper makes about the study in general: Compared with equally common non-associated chains, HLA-associated TCR beta chains in a later analysis were more clonally expanded and had lower generation probabilities. A total of fewer than 200 TCR beta chains were listed by the study as associated with cytomegalovirus. Because counts were too low, seventeen rarely observed V segments, including chromosome 9 orphons, were excluded from the earlier analysis of roughly 580 of the donors. Correlated functional status among segregating V segments might be attributable to linkage disequilibrium, but an unknown experimental factor could not be ruled out. In a later analysis, several top co-occurrence clusters were reported to appear linked to parvovirus B19, influenza, CMV and Epstein-Barr virus. The classifier was reported to diagnose cytomegalovirus status with high specificity and sensitivity in both the original and validation cohorts. A later analysis found that most CMV-associated TCR beta chains appeared HLA-restricted, with HLA associations seemingly driven largely by CMV exposure. According to the authors, the approach could potentially be generalized to other disease states and immunological phenotypes. Across donors, most TCR sequences were observed very rarely, whereas some public TCRs were present in many individuals. Immune exposure information for the cohort was limited to CMV serostatus. A cluster of highly shared sequence variants was judged likely to represent a technical artifact of the sequencing pipeline. At a false discovery rate of 0.05, a later analysis linked around 17,000 TCR beta sequences to specific HLA alleles. HLA typing was unavailable for some donors at each locus, so association tests used only the typed subset. In vitro tests confirmed that a few of the cytomegalovirus-associated TCR beta chains recognize cytomegalovirus antigens. In a later analysis, the rate of TCR association differed among HLA loci, with DRB1 alleles having the most associated TCRs and HLA-C alleles having the fewest. In an earlier analysis of around 500 of the donors, most TCR beta V segments appeared in productive rearrangements about 87% or about 30% of the time, broadly matching IMGT annotations. Sequencing depth was assumed to be roughly uniform across donors in the presence/absence analyses, though that assumption may not hold. According to a later genetic analysis, donors in an Asian-associated ancestry cluster had fewer N-insertions in productive TCRs than the approximately 650-donor mean. Assigning TCR associations to individual alleles was difficult when HLA alleles, especially DR and DQ, strongly co-occurred. An association between a missense DCLRE1C variant and V-gene and J-gene trimming of TCR beta chains was found in a later genetic analysis and replicated in an independent cohort. The 87-base-pair reads could not distinguish some IMGT-functional V segments, including TRBV6-2 and TRBV6-3, so those segments were excluded. This cohort had only TCR beta chains sequenced, and the lack of alpha or paired-chain data limited which features could be detected. A further reported finding was that TCR beta sequences accurately predicted the HLA-A and HLA-B alleles for most subjects in the first cohort.

The method behind the library was the immunoSEQ multiplex PCR assay. For the multiplex PCR, a mixture combining 60 forward primers for TCR Vbeta segments and 13 reverse primers for TCR Jbeta segments was used. Amplification of the CDR3 region of rearranged TCR beta genes was performed with a multiplex PCR assay on genomic DNA. On the Illumina HiSeq System, the amplified TCR beta libraries were sequenced as 87-base-pair reads. The source study handled its data this way. Across the 670 or so repertoires, a later analysis counted 78 million or so unique TCR beta chains, about 10 million of which were shared by at least two donors. Raw reads were error-corrected and collapsed into unique sequences by a nearest-neighbor algorithm in which closely related sequences were merged to remove PCR and sequencing errors. To assign V, D and J gene segments, CDR3 sequences were aligned to IMGT reference sequences. For a sequence to be retained, a match of at least six nucleotides to both a V gene segment and a J gene segment was required. Rearrangements were classified as productive when the CDR3 lacked stop codons and remained in frame with V and J, and all other rearrangements were classified as non-productive. Following IMGT convention, CDR3 was defined as the stretch from the second conserved V-encoded cysteine up to the conserved J-encoded phenylalanine. The earlier analysis of a few hundred of the donors excluded sequences that lacked an unambiguous match to a single V gene segment. In an earlier analysis of some 590 of the donors, V segments were called functional above 56.7% productive rearrangements and were called segregating when the between-donor standard deviation exceeded 5%. A statistical classification framework was built for diagnosing cytomegalovirus status from the catalog of TCR beta chain sequences. A later analysis assigned V and J genes by comparing TCR nucleotide sequences with IMGT/GENE-DB human TR gene sequences. Using the TCRdist pipeline, a later analysis assigned CDR3 sequences along with most-parsimonious VDJ recombination scenarios. In a later analysis, each TCR beta chain was defined by its CDR3 amino acid sequence together with its V-gene family, and reads without a unique V-gene family were excluded. In a later analysis, some 600 highly shared, low-generation-probability nucleotide sequences were removed to address suspected cross-contamination and a sequencing artifact. For each public chain, a later analysis derived a clonal expansion index from normalized ranks of inferred template counts within each repertoire. In a later analysis, generation probabilities were computed using a VDJ recombination model fitted to out-of-frame rearrangements, and the results were checked against IGoR. In a later analysis, TCR-TCR, TCR-HLA and TCR-CMV co-occurrence was scored with hypergeometric tests, and a repertoire-size bias correction was applied to TCR pairs. In a later analysis, false discovery rates were estimated by permuting HLA or CMV assignments 20 times. A later analysis grouped co-occurring TCRs with DBSCAN, adding TCRdist sequence similarity when clustering within HLA-allele-positive subsets. For co-occurrence clustering, repertoires with fewer than 30,000 or more than 120,000 public chains were excluded, along with four or five repertoires with anomalous nucleotide sharing. The table comes from immuneACCESS by way of TCRdb, which keeps in-frame sequences with V and J called. Part of the clones is missing from these tables; in studies checked, under half for an unresolved V gene and the rest for unknown reasons. V and J calls and clone size are given by that table; D and trimming were obtained from the DNA. In this sample the table shows almost 95,000 clones, roughly 69% of which occur a single time. The ten top clones hold more than 2.5% of the sample.

The chain is assembled from TRBV2 and TRBJ1-2; a tentative D call is TRBD1 (5 bases match). This TCR was recovered from a man in his forties or fifties in good health and CMV-seronegative. The sequencing sample was made of PBMCs. DNA sequence: TGTGCCAGCAGGGCGGGGGAGAACTATGGCTACACCTTC. Its protein is CASRAGENYGYTF. Here the CDR3 is joined to the reference TRBV2 and TRBJ1-2 genes, and the full variable domain is: EPEVTQTPSHQVTQMGQEVILRCVPISNHLYFYWYRQILGQKVEFLVSFYNNEISEKSEIFDDQFSVERPDGSNFTLKIRSTKLEDSAMYFCASRAGENYGYTFGSGTRLTVV.